Below are 15 T cell receptor beta chains sequenced from a single sample in a study of Ad26.COV2.S vaccination and SARS-CoV-2 variants (dated by TCRdb to the early 2020s). The sample's treatment or condition label is to be understood as: about 20 received Ad26.COV2.S at low or high dose, single or two shots; roughly five received placebo; per-sample allocation not given. For vaccine and placebo recipients, repertoires were sequenced using samples collected on day 63 after the first injection. The library was produced with the immunoSEQ multiplex PCR assay. Entries here come from immuneACCESS through TCRdb and include only in-frame sequences with V and J called. Some clones fail to appear in such tables; in the studies checked, an unresolved V gene covers under half of the shortfall, and the cause of the remainder is unknown. The sample yields 320,000 or so clones; 85% to 90% were counted once. The top ten clonotypes cover roughly 6% of the sample.

This specimen was peripheral blood, taken in a trial of Ad26.COV2.S vaccine versus placebo. These receptors were collected from a person aged 18-60 years who received the Ad26.COV2.S COVID-19 vaccine or a placebo.

This sequence joins TRBV5-4 and TRBJ2-2; D gene ambiguous. V was cut by 2 bases and J by 0 bases, with 8 bases left in between. This CDR3 has 15 residues. CDR1 and CDR2 (germline): SGHNT, YYREEE (reference sequence). CDR3 sequence: CASSFGYPNTGELFF. The CDR3 DNA reads as TGTGCCAGCAGCTTCGGCTACCCGAACACCGGGGAGCTGTTTTTT.

V is TRBV6-6 and J is TRBJ2-1; no reliable D call. CDR3 size: 11 residues. Per germline, CDR1 MNHNY and CDR2 SVGAGI (reference sequence). The V and J ends lost 6 bases and 12 bases respectively, with 12 bases between them. The CDR3 protein is CASSQAPRQFF. The DNA for the CDR3 is TGTGCCAGCAGCCAAGCCCCGAGGCAGTTCTTC.

The chain links TRBV19 to TRBJ2-7, with D unclear. The CDR3 is 13 amino acids. Germline assignment: CDR1 LNHDA and CDR2 SQIVND (reference sequence). Trimming pared 8 bases from V and 1 base from J, leaving 12 bases between. The CDR3 DNA reads TGTGCCAGTTCACCAGGCCCATCCTACGAGCAGTACTTC. Amino acid sequence: CASSPGPSYEQYF.

The chain uses TRBV5-6 and TRBJ2-6, with TRBD1 matching over 7 bases. Losses at the gene ends were 1 base for V and 0 bases for J; bases not matched to a gene: 4. Germline CDR1 SGHDT, CDR2 YYEEEE. This CDR3 has 17 amino acids. In nucleotides, the CDR3 is TGTGCCAGCAGCTTGTTTCCAGGGGGCTCTGGGGCCAACGTCCTGACTTTC. Amino acids: CASSLFPGGSGANVLTF.

The V call is TRBV7-8, the J call TRBJ2-3, with TRBD2 identical over 10 bases. This CDR3 is 16 amino acids long. From germline, CDR1 is SGHVS and CDR2 FQNEAQ. V shed 6 bases and J 2 bases; nucleotides not matched to a gene: 8. For the CDR3, the DNA is TGTGCCAGCAGAGAAAGACTAGCGGGCGACACAGATACGCAGTATTTT. As protein: CASRERLAGDTDTQYF.

In this sample, this clone turned up once. This chain connects TRBV19 to TRBJ2-7, with 7 bases identical to TRBD1. This CDR3 comprises 15 residues. Germline CDR1 is LNHDA and CDR2 is SQIVND (reference sequence). The V gene end was trimmed by 7 bases and the J gene end by 5 bases; junction bases not matched to a gene: 14. CDR3 sequence reads: CASTPGQPEGNEQYF. CDR3 DNA: TGTGCCAGTACCCCGGGACAGCCTGAAGGAAACGAGCAGTACTTC.

This chain links TRBV10-2 with TRBJ2-7, with 11 bases aligning to TRBD2. This CDR3 comprises 17 residues. Per germline, CDR1 WSHSY and CDR2 SAAADI. V trimming: 2 bases; J trimming: 2 bases; junction bases outside the gene matches: 8. CDR3 loop: CASSEPSGGPLTYEQYF. Here the CDR3 DNA reads TGCGCCAGCAGTGAGCCTAGCGGGGGGCCCCTTACCTACGAGCAGTACTTC.

CDR3 residues: CASSQERSGGETQYF. Here the CDR3 DNA reads TGTGCCAGCAGCCAAGAAAGGAGTGGAGGGGAGACCCAGTACTTC. The genes are TRBV14 and TRBJ2-5, with D possibly matching TRBD2 (6 bases). The V and J ends lost 0 bases and 5 bases respectively, with 13 bases between them. CDR3 size: 15 residues. Germline CDR1 SGHDN, CDR2 FVKESK.

The rearrangement joins TRBV7-9 to TRBJ2-1; the match to TRBD2 covers 11 bases. The J segment lost 8 bases and the V segment lost 0 bases, leaving 3 bases of the junction unmatched. This CDR3 spans 15 amino acids. Germline V gene data show CDR1 as SEHNR and CDR2 as FQNEAQ (reference sequence). The CDR3 spells CASSLALAGDDEQFF. The CDR3, as DNA: TGTGCCAGCAGCTTAGCACTAGCGGGAGATGATGAGCAGTTCTTC.

V gene TRBV7-8 combines with J gene TRBJ2-5, with 12 bases identical to TRBD2. The CDR3 covers 18 residues. Germline V gives CDR1 SGHVS, CDR2 FQNEAQ. V shed 4 bases, J shed 4 bases, and the junction held 13 bases outside the gene matches. CDR3 protein: CASSSFVIGLAGRETQYF. The CDR3 nucleotides are TGTGCCAGCAGCTCGTTCGTAATTGGACTAGCGGGGAGAGAGACCCAGTACTTC.

The chain employs TRBV18 and TRBJ1-1; 8 bases agree with TRBD1. Germline trimming cut 3 bases from V and 0 bases from J; bases unmatched to any gene: 3. Germline V gives CDR1 KGHSH, CDR2 LQKENI. CDR3 length: 15 residues. CDR3 sequence reads: CASSPWTGLNTEAFF. The CDR3 coding sequence is TGTGCCAGCTCACCTTGGACAGGGCTGAACACTGAAGCTTTCTTT.

The chain links TRBV5-6 to TRBJ2-1; possibly TRBD1 or TRBD2 for D (5 bases each). Trimming pared 3 bases from V and 9 bases from J, leaving 16 bases between. Germline values: CDR1 SGHDT, CDR2 YYEEEE. The CDR3 sequence is 14 residues long. The CDR3 loop reads CASSYPGAYREQFF. In nucleotides, the CDR3 is TGTGCCAGCAGCTATCCCGGGGCTTACCGTGAGCAGTTCTTC.

This chain uses TRBV6-2 or TRBV6-3 with TRBJ1-2; a weak D match, TRBD1 (5 bases). Germline CDR1 is MNHEY and CDR2 is SVGEGT. The CDR3 extends over 18 amino acids. Deletions cut 2 bases from V and 0 bases from J, with 19 bases between. The CDR3 reads CASSYGRGGTTANYGYTF. The CDR3 DNA reads as TGTGCCAGCAGTTACGGCCGGGGAGGGACGACAGCTAACTATGGCTACACCTTC.

This chain connects TRBV20-1 to TRBJ2-5, with D perhaps TRBD1 (5 bases). Germline V gene data show CDR1 as DFQATT and CDR2 as SNEGSKA (reference sequence). The ends were cut back, 3 bases at V and 3 bases at J, with 8 bases in the middle. The CDR3 is 12 residues long. The CDR3 region is CSASDSKETQYF. The CDR3 nucleotides are TGCAGTGCTAGTGACAGCAAAGAGACCCAGTACTTC.

The chain couples TRBV7-6 to TRBJ1-1; possibly TRBD1 for D (5 bases). The CDR3 covers 15 residues. The V end lost 4 bases, the J end lost 11 bases, and 23 bases lay between the germline ends. Germline CDR1 and CDR2: SGHVS and FNYEAQ. As DNA, the CDR3 is TGTGCCAGCAGCTCCCTCCCTGGGGGGGAGGATGCTGCTTTCTTT. Translating it yields CASSSLPGGEDAAFF.